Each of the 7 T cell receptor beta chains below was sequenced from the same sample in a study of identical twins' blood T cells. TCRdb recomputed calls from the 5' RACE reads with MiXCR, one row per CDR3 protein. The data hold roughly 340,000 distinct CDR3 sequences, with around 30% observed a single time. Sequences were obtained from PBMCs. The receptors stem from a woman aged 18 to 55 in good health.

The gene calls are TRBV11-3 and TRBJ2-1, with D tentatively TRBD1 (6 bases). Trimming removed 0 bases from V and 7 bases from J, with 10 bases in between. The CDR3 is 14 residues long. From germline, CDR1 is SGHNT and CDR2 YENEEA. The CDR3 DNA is TGTGCCAGCAGCTTAGATTCAGGGGTAAATGAGCAGTTCTTC. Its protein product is CASSLDSGVNEQFF.

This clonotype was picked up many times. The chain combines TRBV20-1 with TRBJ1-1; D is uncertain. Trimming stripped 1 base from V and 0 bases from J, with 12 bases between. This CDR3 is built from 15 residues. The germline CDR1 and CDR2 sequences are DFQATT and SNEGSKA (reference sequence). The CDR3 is CSARARPVMNTEAFF. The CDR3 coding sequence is TGCAGTGCTAGAGCCCGACCTGTGATGAACACTGAAGCTTTCTTT.

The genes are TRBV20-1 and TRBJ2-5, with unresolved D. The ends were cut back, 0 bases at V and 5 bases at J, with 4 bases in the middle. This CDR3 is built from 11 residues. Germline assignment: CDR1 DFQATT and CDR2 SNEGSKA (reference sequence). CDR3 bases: TGCAGTGCTAGAGAGATGGAGACCCAGTACTTC. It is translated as CSAREMETQYF.

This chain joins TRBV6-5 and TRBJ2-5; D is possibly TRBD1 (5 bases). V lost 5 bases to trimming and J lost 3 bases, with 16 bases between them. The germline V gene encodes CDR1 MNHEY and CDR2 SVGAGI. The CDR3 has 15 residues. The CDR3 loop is CASSPDSYREETQYF. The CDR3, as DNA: TGTGCCAGCAGTCCTGACAGCTATCGAGAAGAGACCCAGTACTTC.

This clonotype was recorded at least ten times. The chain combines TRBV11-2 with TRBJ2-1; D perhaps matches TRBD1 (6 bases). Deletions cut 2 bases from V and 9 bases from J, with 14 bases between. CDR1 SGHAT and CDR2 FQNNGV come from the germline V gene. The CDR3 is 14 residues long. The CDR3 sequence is CASSLLGTQVEQFF. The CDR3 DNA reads TGTGCCAGCAGCTTATTGGGGACACAAGTTGAGCAGTTCTTC.

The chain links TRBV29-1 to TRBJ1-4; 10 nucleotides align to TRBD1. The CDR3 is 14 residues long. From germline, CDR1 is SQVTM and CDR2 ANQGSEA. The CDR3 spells CSALGTGAYEKLFF. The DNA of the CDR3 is TGCAGTGCCCTCGGGACAGGGGCGTATGAAAAACTGTTTTTT.

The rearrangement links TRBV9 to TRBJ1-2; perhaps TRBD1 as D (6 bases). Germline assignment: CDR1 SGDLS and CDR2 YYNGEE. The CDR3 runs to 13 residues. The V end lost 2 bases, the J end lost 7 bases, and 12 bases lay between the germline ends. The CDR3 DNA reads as TGTGCCAGCAGCGTGGCGACAGGAGGTGGCTACACCTTC. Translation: CASSVATGGGYTF. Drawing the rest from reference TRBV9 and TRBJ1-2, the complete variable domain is DSGVTQTPKHLITATGQRVTLRCSPRSGDLSVYWYQQSLDQGLQFLIQYYNGEERAKGNILERFSAQQFPDLHSELNLSSLELGDSALYFCASSVATGGGYTFGSGTRLTVV.